This TCR beta chain emerged from a study of blood T cell repertoires in COVID-19. Study-wide background: Some COVID-19 samples were acute and others convalescent; all came from the United States, Italy and Spain.

The CDR3 is 16 residues long. Germline CDR1 and CDR2: MRHNA and SNTAGT. V gave up 5 bases and J gave up 4 bases, with 18 bases separating them. In the authors' methods: Estimated nucleated cell counts came from reference gene primer amplification. TCRdb's table, derived via immunoSEQ multiplex PCR, lists solely in-frame clones and lacks some. That table is the source of V, J and clone size, and D and trimming were worked out from the DNA. The table shows around 77,000 clones, with 85% to 95% occurring only once. Sample: peripheral blood. The J gene is TRBJ2-1, the V gene TRBV6-4, with a possible D match to TRBD2 (6 bases). This receptor was identified in a woman aged 60-75 years with active COVID-19. The CDR3 bases are TGTGCCAGCAGTCGATCTAGCGTTGAGACTTACAATGAGCAGTTCTTC. Amino acid sequence: CASSRSSVETYNEQFF.